This TCR beta chain was captured by sequencing in a study of beta chain features in type 1 diabetes (dated by TCRdb to about 2018). For context, the study as a whole: Mean age, gender distribution, total cell number and subset yield were not different between patients and healthy donors. A total of over 90,000,000 sorted cells were examined across all samples, and a strong correlation was observed between cell number per subset and RNA yield. In the study, recently diagnosed type 1 diabetes patients and matched healthy donors were compared on the TCRB repertoires of their sorted circulating CD4+ T cell subsets. Regulatory and stem cell-like memory subsets were isolated from only 8 patients and roughly 8 healthy donors, whereas naive and central memory subsets came from all 30 or so donors. Results and caveats for the whole study, not just this receptor: Naive, central memory and regulatory TCRB repertoires appeared to be more similar among patients than among healthy donors. Only small numbers of individuals were included in the HLA sub-analyses, which left unresolved whether HLA type had any influence on TCRB rearrangement. In all four CD4+ subsets, TCRB CDR3 length was moderately but significantly shorter in type 1 diabetes patients. Shorter templates might have been favored by PCR, but patient and control samples were amplified and corrected together, so both groups would have been affected equally by any skew. Because cDNA rather than genomic DNA was sequenced, highly expressing activated cells could have been over-represented, although no difference in activation and CD3 levels was found between groups. At VDJ recombination sites, patients with type 1 diabetes made fewer insertions and deleted more nucleotides, a pattern implying thymic rearrangement abnormalities.

Reading from cysteine to phenylalanine, the CDR3 counts 15 amino acids. CDR3 DNA only is kept here, 45 bases in frame from base 1. CDR1 and CDR2 are read off the germline V gene as MGHRA and YSYEKL. Trimming takes 4 bases off V and 4 bases off J; junction bases not matched to a gene: 4. All of the isolated RNA was reverse transcribed with the High Capacity cDNA Reverse Transcription Kit, so expressed TCRB transcripts were sequenced. Naive, central memory and regulatory T cell samples underwent deep immunoSEQ sequencing, averaging approximately 3.5 million total reads per sample. Sorted cells were lysed in RLT buffer, and RNA was extracted using DNase-treated RNeasy Micro or Mini kits according to cell number. Each cell subset was processed separately to prevent cross-contamination, with patient and healthy donor samples processed together. The immunoSEQ multiplex PCR was used to amplify TCRB sequences from cDNA, generating 87-bp fragments that spanned the CDR3 region. The amplicons were sequenced using the Illumina HiSeq platform. Turning to the authors' computational methods: PCR bias was computationally corrected using synthetic template baselines, reads within Hamming distance 2 were collapsed, and singletons that could not be merged were discarded. Reads were aligned against IMGT so that V, D and J genes, CDR3 length and insertions or deletions at six rearrangement sites could be assigned. Clonotype counts were normalized to sorted cell number within each subset before computing true diversity and Gini coefficients with the tcR R package. The overlap coefficient, calculated on TCRB nucleotide sequences, was used to quantify repertoire sharing. TCRdb's version of the immuneACCESS table is confined to in-frame rearrangements and falls short of the full clone set. An unresolved V gene accounts for under half of the shortfall where checked; the remainder is of unknown origin. V, J and clone size are those of that table, while D and trimming were read from the DNA. The sample has roughly 150,000 clones on record, about 7.8% of them singletons. About 0.9% of the sample rests with the top ten.

This clone was observed a handful of times. Its recognized antigen is unknown. Base qualities were left out, and no much larger clone turns up one base away. From each donor, a single peripheral blood sample of roughly 0.11 L on average was drawn into heparinised tubes. Naive, central memory, regulatory and stem cell-like memory CD4+ T cells were sorted on a BD FACSAria II using a panel including CD45RO, CCR7, CD25, CD127, CD95 and CD27. Every sorted population had a purity above 95%. PBMCs were separated immediately by Lymphoprep density gradient centrifugation and were stained directly, without being cultured. So that batch effects would be minimized, each experiment stained and sorted samples in pairs, pairing one healthy donor with one patient.

The receptor chain draws on TRBV4-1 and TRBJ2-5; a stretch of 12 junction bases matches TRBD2. Sequenced sample: central memory CD4+ T cells from blood. This sequence originates from a woman aged 40 to 49 with type 1 diabetes. The sequence in DNA is TGCGCCAGCAGCCTTGGACTAGCGGGGTTAGAGACCCAGTACTTC. It encodes CASSLGLAGLETQYF.